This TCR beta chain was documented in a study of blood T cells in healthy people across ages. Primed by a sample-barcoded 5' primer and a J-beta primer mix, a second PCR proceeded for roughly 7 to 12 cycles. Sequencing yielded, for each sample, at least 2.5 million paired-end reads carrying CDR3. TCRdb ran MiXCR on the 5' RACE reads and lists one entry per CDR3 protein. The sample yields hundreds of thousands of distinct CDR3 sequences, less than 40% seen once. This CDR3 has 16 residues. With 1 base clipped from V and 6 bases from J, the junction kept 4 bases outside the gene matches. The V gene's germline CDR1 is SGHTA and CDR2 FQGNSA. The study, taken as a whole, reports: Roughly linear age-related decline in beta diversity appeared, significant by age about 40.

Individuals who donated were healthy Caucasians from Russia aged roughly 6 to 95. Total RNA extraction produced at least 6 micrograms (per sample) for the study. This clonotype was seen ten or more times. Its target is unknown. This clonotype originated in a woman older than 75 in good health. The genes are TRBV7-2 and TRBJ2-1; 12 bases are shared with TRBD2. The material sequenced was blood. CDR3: CASSLVGLAGINEQFF. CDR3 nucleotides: TGTGCCAGCAGCTTAGTGGGACTAGCGGGTATCAATGAGCAGTTCTTC.